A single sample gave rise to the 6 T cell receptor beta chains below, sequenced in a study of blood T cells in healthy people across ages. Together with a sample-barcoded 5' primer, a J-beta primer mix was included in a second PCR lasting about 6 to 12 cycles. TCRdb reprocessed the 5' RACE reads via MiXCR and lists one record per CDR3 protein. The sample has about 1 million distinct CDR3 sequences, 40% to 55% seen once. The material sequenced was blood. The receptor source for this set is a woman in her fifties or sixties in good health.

The CDR3 protein is CATSRELDFLIQYF. CDR3 sequence (DNA): TGTGCCACCAGCAGAGAATTAGACTTCCTCATTCAGTACTTC. The gene calls are TRBV15 and TRBJ2-7; no definite D call. The J call may be faulty, since TRBJ2-4 better matches the DNA end. Germline assignment: CDR1 LNHNV and CDR2 YYDKDF (reference sequence). The CDR3 contains 14 residues.

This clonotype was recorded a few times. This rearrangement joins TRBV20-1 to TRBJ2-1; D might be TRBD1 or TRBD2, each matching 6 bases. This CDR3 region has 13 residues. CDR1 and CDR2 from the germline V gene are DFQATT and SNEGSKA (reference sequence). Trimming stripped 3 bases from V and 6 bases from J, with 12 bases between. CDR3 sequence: CSARDRLGNEQFF. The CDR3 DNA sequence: TGCAGTGCTAGGGACAGACTAGGCAATGAGCAGTTCTTC.

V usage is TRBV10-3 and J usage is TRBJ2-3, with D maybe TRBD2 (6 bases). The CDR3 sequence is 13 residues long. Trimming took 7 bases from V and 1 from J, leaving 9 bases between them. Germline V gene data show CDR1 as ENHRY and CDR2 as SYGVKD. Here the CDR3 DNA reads TGTGCCATCACCGGGAGTGGCACAGATACGCAGTATTTT. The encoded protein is CAITGSGTDTQYF.

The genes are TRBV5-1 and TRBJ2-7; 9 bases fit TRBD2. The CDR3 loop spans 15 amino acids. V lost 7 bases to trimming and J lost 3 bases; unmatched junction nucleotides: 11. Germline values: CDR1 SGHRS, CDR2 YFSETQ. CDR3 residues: CASRRPGTSYYEQYF. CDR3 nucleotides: TGCGCCAGCCGCCGACCCGGGACTAGCTACTACGAGCAGTACTTC. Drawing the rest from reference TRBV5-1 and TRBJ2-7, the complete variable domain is KAGVTQTPRYLIKTRGQQVTLSCSPISGHRSVSWYQQTPGQGLQFLFEYFSETQRNKGNFPGRFSGRQFSNSRSEMNVSTLELGDSALYLCASRRPGTSYYEQYFGPGTRLTVT.

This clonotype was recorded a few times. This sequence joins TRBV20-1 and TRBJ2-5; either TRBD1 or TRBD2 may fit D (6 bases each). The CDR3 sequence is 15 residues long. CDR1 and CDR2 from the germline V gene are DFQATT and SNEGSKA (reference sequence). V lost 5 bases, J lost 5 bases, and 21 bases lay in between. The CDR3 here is CSAFIPGGRGETQYF. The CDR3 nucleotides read TGCAGTGCTTTCATACCCGGGGGCCGGGGTGAGACCCAGTACTTC.

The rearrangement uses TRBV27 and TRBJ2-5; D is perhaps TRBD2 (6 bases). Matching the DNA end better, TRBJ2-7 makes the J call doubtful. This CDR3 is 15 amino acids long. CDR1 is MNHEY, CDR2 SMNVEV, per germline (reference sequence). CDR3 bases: TGTGCCAGCAGTTACGGAGGGACGGCAATACGCGAGCAGTACTTC. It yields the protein CASSYGGTAIREQYF.